These 29 T cell receptor beta chains were all obtained from the same sample, sequenced in a study of OX40 agonist ivuxolimab in advanced cancers. Sequencing used immunoSEQ multiplex PCR; TCRdb keeps in-frame clones, though not all of them. The table records 12,000 or so clones, more than 70% of them present only once. The sequencing here drew on CD4+ or CD8+ T cells sorted from blood, taken in a trial of the OX40 agonist ivuxolimab. These receptors all stem from an adult with an advanced solid tumor such as melanoma, head and neck, liver or kidney cancer.

Here the CDR3 reads CSVGTSYEQYF. As DNA, the CDR3 is TGCAGCGTTGGGACATCCTACGAGCAGTACTTC. The gene calls are TRBV29-1 and TRBJ2-7; D is perhaps TRBD1 (5 bases). The germline V gene encodes CDR1 SQVTM and CDR2 ANQGSEA. The CDR3 runs 11 residues. The V gene lost 4 bases and the J gene lost 1 base, with 5 bases spanning the gap.

V and J are TRBV9 and TRBJ2-2; TRBD1 is a possible D gene (5 bases). The CDR3 is made up of 14 amino acids. Per the germline V gene, CDR1 is SGDLS and CDR2 is YYNGEE. V gave up 3 bases and J gave up 3 bases, with 9 bases separating them. CDR3 bases: TGTGCCAGCAGCGCCAGGGTGTACACCGGGGAGCTGTTTTTT. Translating gives CASSARVYTGELFF.

This chain uses TRBV5-8 with TRBJ2-2; perhaps TRBD1 as D (5 bases). Germline V CDR1 and CDR2: SGHTS, YDEGEE. V was shortened by 4 bases and J by 7 bases, with 11 bases between the two germline ends. This CDR3 has 13 residues. The CDR3 sequence is CASSPQGNGELFF. Here the CDR3 DNA reads TGTGCCAGCAGCCCCCAGGGTAACGGGGAGCTGTTTTTT.

The chain links TRBV9 to TRBJ2-2; 7 nucleotides agree with TRBD1. The V segment lost 3 bases and the J segment 6 bases; nucleotides outside the gene matches: 8. Germline assignment: CDR1 SGDLS and CDR2 YYNGEE. There are 15 residues in the CDR3. The DNA of the CDR3 is TGTGCCAGCAGCGGTAACAGGGGTGGGTCCGGGGAGCTGTTTTTT. As protein: CASSGNRGGSGELFF.

This clone was counted only a few times. The chain employs TRBV28 and TRBJ1-3; D is unclear. The CDR3 has 16 amino acids. With 0 bases removed from V and 2 bases from J, the gap between germline ends came to 11 bases. Germline V gene sequence: CDR1 MDHEN, CDR2 SYDVKM. The chain's CDR3 is CASSLWVGFAGNTIYF. The CDR3 nucleotides are TGTGCCAGCAGTTTATGGGTAGGATTTGCTGGAAACACCATATATTTT.

The rearrangement uses TRBV29-1 and TRBJ1-1; TRBD1 matches at 10 bases. Per the germline V gene, CDR1 is SQVTM and CDR2 is ANQGSEA. V trimming: 6 bases; J trimming: 2 bases; junction bases outside the gene matches: 6. The CDR3 covers 14 residues. The chain's CDR3 is CSVTGTGANTEAFF. The CDR3 DNA reads as TGCAGCGTAACCGGGACAGGGGCTAACACTGAAGCTTTCTTT.

This rearrangement joins TRBV6-1 to TRBJ2-7; no definite D call. The CDR3 loop spans 9 amino acids. Trimming cost V 11 bases and J 6 bases, with 8 bases left between them. Germline V gene data show CDR1 as MNHNS and CDR2 as SASEGT. CDR3 nucleotides: TGTGCCGGGGAACGCGAGCAGTACTTC. Translation: CAGEREQYF.

The chain carries TRBV4-3 and TRBJ1-5, with a weak D call TRBD1 (6 bases). CDR1 LGHNA and CDR2 YSLEER come from the germline V gene. Trimming stripped 4 bases from V and 5 bases from J, with 15 bases between. The CDR3 is 15 amino acids. CDR3 sequence: CASSPQRGLDQPQHF. CDR3 nucleotide sequence: TGCGCCAGCAGCCCTCAGCGGGGGCTTGATCAGCCCCAGCATTTT.

The rearrangement links TRBV29-1 to TRBJ2-7, with TRBD1 matching over 7 bases. The CDR3 runs to 11 residues. Trimming removed 6 bases from V and 4 bases from J; junction bases left unmatched: 3. CDR1 SQVTM and CDR2 ANQGSEA come from the germline V gene. CDR3 sequence reads: CSVLTGYEQYF. As DNA, the CDR3 is TGCAGCGTGCTGACAGGGTACGAGCAGTACTTC.

A note on this clone: Sequence at one end of the junction differs from germline and may be a read error. The chain is built from TRBV28 and TRBJ2-3, with a possible D match to TRBD2 (6 bases). There are 13 residues in the CDR3. Per the germline V gene, CDR1 is MDHEN and CDR2 is SYDVKM. The CDR3, as DNA: TGTGCCAGCACCCGCCTCCGGGACTCTCTATGGGCTTTT. It is translated as CASTRLRDSLWAF.

This rearrangement joins TRBV14 to TRBJ1-1; D gene ambiguous. The V end lost 8 bases, the J end lost 5 bases, and 15 bases lay between the germline ends. The CDR3 runs to 13 residues. CDR1 and CDR2 from the germline V gene are SGHDN and FVKESK. CDR3 coding DNA: TGTGCCAGCCCCTTATTGTGGGGTACTGAAGCTTTCTTT. Protein: CASPLLWGTEAFF. Full variable domain (missing parts from reference TRBV14 and TRBJ1-1): EAGVTQFPSHSVIEKGQTVTLRCDPISGHDNLYWYRRVMGKEIKFLLHFVKESKQDESGMPNNRFLAERTGGTYSTLKVQPAELEDSGVYFCASPLLWGTEAFFGQGTRLTVV.

The rearrangement joins TRBV10-2 to TRBJ1-1; D unresolved. Trimming took 2 bases from V and 5 from J, leaving 6 bases between them. Germline V lookup: CDR1 WSHSY, CDR2 SAAADI. This CDR3 is 12 amino acids long. The CDR3 loop reads CASSEGRTEAFF. The CDR3 DNA reads as TGCGCCAGCAGTGAGGGGAGAACTGAAGCTTTCTTT.

This chain links TRBV6-1 with TRBJ2-7; 12 bases match TRBD2. V lost 3 bases to trimming and J lost 0 bases; unmatched junction nucleotides: 6. Germline V lookup: CDR1 MNHNS, CDR2 SASEGT. This CDR3 comprises 17 residues. The CDR3 sequence is CASSETSGSLSSYEQYF. The CDR3 nucleotides are TGTGCCAGCAGTGAGACTAGCGGGAGTCTTAGCTCCTACGAGCAGTACTTC.

This clone was recorded a few times. CDR3 sequence (DNA): TGCGCCAGCAGCTTGGACAGGGGCGGCTATGGCTACACCTTC. Amino acid sequence: CASSLDRGGYGYTF. The genes are TRBV5-1 and TRBJ1-2, with 7 nucleotides matching TRBD1. V lost 0 bases, J lost 4 bases, and 3 bases stayed unmatched. Germline V gene data show CDR1 as SGHRS and CDR2 as YFSETQ. There are 14 residues in the CDR3. Using reference TRBV5-1 and TRBJ1-2 for the parts outside the CDR3, the full variable domain is KAGVTQTPRYLIKTRGQQVTLSCSPISGHRSVSWYQQTPGQGLQFLFEYFSETQRNKGNFPGRFSGRQFSNSRSEMNVSTLELGDSALYLCASSLDRGGYGYTFGSGTRLTVV.

In this sample, this clone turned up once. The V gene is TRBV5-6, the J gene TRBJ2-7; no clear D gene. The germline V gene has CDR1 SGHDT and CDR2 YYEEEE. The V and J ends lost 2 bases and 6 bases respectively, with 9 bases between them. The CDR3 is made up of 12 amino acids. Here the CDR3 DNA reads TGTGCCAGCAGCTTACCGGGTCGCGAGCAGTACTTC. Translated, it gives CASSLPGREQYF.

The chain uses TRBV5-6 and TRBJ1-2, with D unresolved. V lost 0 bases to trimming and J lost 8 bases, with 17 bases between them. The CDR3 runs 15 residues. Germline CDR1 is SGHDT and CDR2 is YYEEEE. In nucleotides, the CDR3 is TGTGCCAGCAGCTTGGCGGCCGTAAACCGTAAGGGCTACACCTTC. This codes for CASSLAAVNRKGYTF.

V is TRBV4-3 and J is TRBJ2-5; D may be TRBD2 (6 bases). Trimming cost V 0 bases and J 2 bases, with 16 bases left between them. This CDR3 contains 17 residues. Germline CDR1 and CDR2: LGHNA and YSLEER. The chain's CDR3 is CASSQEWARGGQETQYF. Written as DNA, the CDR3 is TGCGCCAGCAGCCAAGAATGGGCCCGGGGAGGTCAAGAGACCCAGTACTTC.

This chain uses TRBV30 with TRBJ1-3; D is unresolved. Per germline, CDR1 GTSNPN and CDR2 SVGIG (reference sequence). V lost 4 bases, J lost 0 bases, and 10 bases lay in between. This CDR3 is built from 14 residues. The CDR3 DNA reads TGTGCCTGGAAACGAGGGCTCTCTGGAAACACCATATATTTT. Translated, it gives CAWKRGLSGNTIYF.

The chain couples TRBV28 to TRBJ2-6; no clear D gene. The V and J ends lost 2 bases and 4 bases respectively, with 3 bases between them. The length of the CDR3 is 13 residues. Germline V gives CDR1 MDHEN, CDR2 SYDVKM. For the CDR3, the DNA is TGTGCCAGCAGTTTAGGGGGGGCCAACGTCCTGACTTTC. The encoded protein is CASSLGGANVLTF.

The V and J genes are TRBV14 and TRBJ2-1, with a possible D match to TRBD1 (5 bases). The CDR3 is 13 residues long. Germline assignment: CDR1 SGHDN and CDR2 FVKESK. Trimming took 4 bases from V and 4 from J, leaving 8 bases between them. For the CDR3, the DNA is TGTGCCAGCAGCCTCTCAGGGTACAATGAGCAGTTCTTC. It encodes CASSLSGYNEQFF. Together with reference TRBV14 and TRBJ2-1, the CDR3 gives the full variable domain: EAGVTQFPSHSVIEKGQTVTLRCDPISGHDNLYWYRRVMGKEIKFLLHFVKESKQDESGMPNNRFLAERTGGTYSTLKVQPAELEDSGVYFCASSLSGYNEQFFGPGTRLTVL.

V usage is TRBV4-3 and J usage is TRBJ1-2; perhaps TRBD1 as D (5 bases). The length of the CDR3 is 14 residues. Germline V CDR1 and CDR2: LGHNA, YSLEER. V lost 2 bases, J lost 6 bases, and 13 bases lay in between. CDR3 coding DNA: TGCGCCAGCAGCCAAACAGGCCTCGGGGATGGCTACACCTTC. This translates into CASSQTGLGDGYTF.

The chain uses TRBV7-8 and TRBJ2-7; D gene ambiguous. V shed 0 bases and J shed 5 bases, with 17 bases lying between them. The CDR3 consists of 16 residues. The germline CDR1 and CDR2 sequences are SGHVS and FQNEAQ. CDR3 in DNA: TGTGCCAGCAGCTTAGCGGCAGGTTCAGCAGGCGACGAGCAGTACTTC. It specifies CASSLAAGSAGDEQYF. Full variable domain (outside the CDR3, taken from reference TRBV7-8 and TRBJ2-7): GAGVSQSPRYKVAKRGQDVALRCDPISGHVSLFWYQQALGQGPEFLTYFQNEAQLDKSGLPSDRFFAERPEGSVSTLKIQRTQQEDSAVYLCASSLAAGSAGDEQYFGPGTRLTVT.

The genes are TRBV6-5 and TRBJ1-2; the D is unclear. V lost 2 bases and J 4 bases, leaving 11 bases between the germline ends. Germline values: CDR1 MNHEY, CDR2 SVGAGI. The CDR3 runs to 14 residues. DNA of the CDR3: TGTGCCAGCAGTTACGAGGGATTGGGCTATGGCTACACCTTC. This translates into CASSYEGLGYGYTF.

This chain links TRBV30 with TRBJ2-3; D perhaps matches TRBD2 (5 bases). The V and J ends lost 2 bases and 0 bases respectively, with 12 bases between them. CDR1 and CDR2 (germline): GTSNPN, SVGIG (reference sequence). The CDR3 covers 15 residues. CDR3 DNA: TGTGCCTGGAGTAAAGCGGCTTCTAGCACAGATACGCAGTATTTT. Its protein is CAWSKAASSTDTQYF.

The chain's CDR3 is CASSLSTGVLLETQYF. For the CDR3, the DNA is TGTGCCAGCAGCTTATCGACAGGGGTTTTATTGGAGACCCAGTACTTC. The rearrangement uses TRBV5-6 and TRBJ2-5; 8 bases align to TRBD1. Trimming removed 2 bases from V and 5 bases from J; junction bases left unmatched: 11. The CDR3 loop spans 16 amino acids. CDR1 and CDR2 from the germline V gene are SGHDT and YYEEEE.

The rearrangement joins TRBV30 to TRBJ1-4; D perhaps matches TRBD1 (5 bases). CDR1 GTSNPN and CDR2 SVGIG come from the germline V gene (reference sequence). This CDR3 is built from 11 residues. V shed 4 bases and J shed 9 bases, with 9 bases lying between them. The CDR3 is CAWKGLQKLFF. CDR3 nucleotide sequence: TGTGCCTGGAAGGGGCTACAAAAACTGTTTTTT. The full variable domain, with the rest looked up from reference TRBV30 and TRBJ1-4, is SQTIHQWPATLVQPVGSPLSLECTVEGTSNPNLYWYRQAAGRGLQLLFYSVGIGQISSEVPQNLSASRPQDRQFILSSKKLLLSDSGFYLCAWKGLQKLFFGSGTQLSVL.

V usage is TRBV5-1 and J usage is TRBJ2-5, with 10 nucleotides matching TRBD2. Trimming took 0 bases from V and 5 from J; bases not matched to a gene: 4. The CDR3 loop spans 15 amino acids. The germline CDR1 and CDR2 sequences are SGHRS and YFSETQ. The CDR3 loop is CASSLAPSGSETQYF. The DNA for the CDR3 is TGCGCCAGCAGCTTGGCCCCTAGCGGGAGTGAGACCCAGTACTTC.

The chain uses TRBV28 and TRBJ1-2, with D maybe TRBD1 (6 bases). Germline CDR1 MDHEN, CDR2 SYDVKM. The CDR3 sequence is 15 residues long. Trimming removed 6 bases at V and 3 bases at J, with 17 bases between. DNA for the CDR3: TGTGCCAGCAGAGATCCGGGCAGGGGCGACTATGGCTACACCTTC. It translates to CASRDPGRGDYGYTF.

This clone is medium-sized (0.01 to 0.1%). The chain has TRBV9 and TRBJ1-3, with D unclear. Germline CDR1 and CDR2: SGDLS and YYNGEE. The CDR3 is 14 residues long. Trimming removed 1 base from V and 2 bases from J, with 7 bases in between. The CDR3 DNA reads as TGTGCCAGCAGCGTAACTGACACTGGAAACACCATATATTTT. It translates to CASSVTDTGNTIYF.